The T cell receptor (beta chain) described here comes from a study of T cell repertoires in cytomegalovirus infection. Study context: Peptides in the study included HLA-C-restricted and HLA-B-restricted CMV epitopes. Public TCR beta signatures were indicative of both CMV infection and a matching HLA type.

Findings of the study overall: Ex vivo responses were dominated by HLA-C-restricted CMV-specific TCR beta clonotypes. Carriers of CMV plus the relevant HLA were identified by cumulative public TCR beta family frequency.

TCRdb itself ran the reads through MiXCR, one entry per CDR3 protein. The sample has roughly 500,000 distinct CDR3 sequences, roughly a third seen once. V trimming: 4 bases; J trimming: 3 bases; junction bases outside the gene matches: 7. The germline V gene encodes CDR1 SEHNR and CDR2 FQNEAQ (reference sequence). CDR3 length: 15 residues. This clonotype was detected ten times or more. Its target is not known. This sequence joins TRBV7-9 and TRBJ2-7, with 9 bases identical to TRBD2. This sample comprised cultured PBMCs, obtained from culture after CMV antigen stimulation. This receptor was identified in a human donor in good health (CMV status not recorded). Some clones in this sample may be carry-over from other donors' samples. The CDR3 spells CASSSKAGGFYEQYF. CDR3 DNA: TGTGCCAGCAGCTCCAAAGCGGGAGGCTTCTACGAGCAGTACTTC.